The clone carrying this T cell receptor (beta chain) has a single count. Its antigen is unknown. TCRdb's copy holds only in-frame clones and misses some; the assay was immunoSEQ multiplex PCR. The sample records fewer than 550,000 clones, nearly 80% being singletons. The data originate from a study of shared clonotypes between healthy human individuals. Germline V gene lookup returns CDR1 SEHNR and CDR2 FQNEAQ (reference sequence). With 3 bases removed from V and 8 bases from J, the gap between germline ends came to 17 bases. This CDR3 region has 15 residues. For unsorted samples, genomic DNA was extracted from tens of millions of PBMCs. General study findings and limits: Measured sharing among donors was expected to vary with sequencing depth. A small donor pool kept down the genetic and exposure-history diversity that was represented. It was only blood that was sampled, and tissue repertoires likely differ.

The gene calls are TRBV7-9 and TRBJ2-1; D might be TRBD1 (5 bases). The sequencing input was PBMCs. The source of this sequence is a woman aged 40 to 50 in good health. Some clones in this sample may be carry-over from other donors' samples. The CDR3 bases are TGTGCCAGCAGCTTTCCCCAGAAGGGGTTCGATGAGCAGTTCTTC. Translating it yields CASSFPQKGFDEQFF.